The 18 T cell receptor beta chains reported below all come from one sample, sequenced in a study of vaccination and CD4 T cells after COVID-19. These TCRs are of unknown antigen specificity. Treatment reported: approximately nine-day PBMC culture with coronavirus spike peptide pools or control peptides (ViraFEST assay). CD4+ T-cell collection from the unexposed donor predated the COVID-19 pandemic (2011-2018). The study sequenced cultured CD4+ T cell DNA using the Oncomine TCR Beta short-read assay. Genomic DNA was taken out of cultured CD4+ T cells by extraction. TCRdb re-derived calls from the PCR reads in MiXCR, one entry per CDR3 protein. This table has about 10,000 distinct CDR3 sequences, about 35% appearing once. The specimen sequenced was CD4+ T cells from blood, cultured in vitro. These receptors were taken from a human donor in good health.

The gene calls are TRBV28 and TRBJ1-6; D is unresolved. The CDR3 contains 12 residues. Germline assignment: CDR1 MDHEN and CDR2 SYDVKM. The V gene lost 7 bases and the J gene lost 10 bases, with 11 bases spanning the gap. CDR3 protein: CASTPVGSPLHF. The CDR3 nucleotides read TGTGCCAGCACCCCAGTCGGCTCACCCCTCCACTTT.

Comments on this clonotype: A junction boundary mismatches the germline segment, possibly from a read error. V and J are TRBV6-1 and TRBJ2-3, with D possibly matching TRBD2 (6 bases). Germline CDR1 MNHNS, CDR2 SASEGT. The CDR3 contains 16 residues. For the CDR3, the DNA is TGTGCCATCAGTGAGTCGAAGCCGGGGGGCACAGATACGCAGTATTTT. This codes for CAISESKPGGTDTQYF.

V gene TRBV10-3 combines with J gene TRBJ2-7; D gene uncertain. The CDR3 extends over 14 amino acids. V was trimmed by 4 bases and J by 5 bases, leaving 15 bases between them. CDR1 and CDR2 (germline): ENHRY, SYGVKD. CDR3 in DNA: TGTGCCATCAGTGGTCGGGTCAATGAAAACGAGCAGTACTTC. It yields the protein CAISGRVNENEQYF.

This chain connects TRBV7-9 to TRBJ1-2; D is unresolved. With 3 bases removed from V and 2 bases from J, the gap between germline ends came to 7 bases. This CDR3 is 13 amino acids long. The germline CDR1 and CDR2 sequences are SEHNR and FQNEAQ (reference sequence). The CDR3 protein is CASSLGENYGYTF. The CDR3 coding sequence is TGTGCCAGCAGCTTGGGAGAGAACTATGGCTACACCTTC.

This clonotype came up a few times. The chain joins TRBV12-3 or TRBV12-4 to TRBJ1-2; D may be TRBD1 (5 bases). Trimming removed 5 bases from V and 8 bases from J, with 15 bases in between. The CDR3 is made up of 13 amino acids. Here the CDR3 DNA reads TGTGCCAGCAGTCGATGGGACGTCGGGGGCTACACCTTC. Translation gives CASSRWDVGGYTF.

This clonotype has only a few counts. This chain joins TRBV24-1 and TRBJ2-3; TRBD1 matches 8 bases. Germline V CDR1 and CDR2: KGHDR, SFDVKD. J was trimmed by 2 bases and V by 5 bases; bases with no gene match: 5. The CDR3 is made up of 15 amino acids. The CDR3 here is CATSGPGQDTDTQYF. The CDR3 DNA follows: TGTGCCACCAGTGGACCGGGACAGGACACAGATACGCAGTATTTT.

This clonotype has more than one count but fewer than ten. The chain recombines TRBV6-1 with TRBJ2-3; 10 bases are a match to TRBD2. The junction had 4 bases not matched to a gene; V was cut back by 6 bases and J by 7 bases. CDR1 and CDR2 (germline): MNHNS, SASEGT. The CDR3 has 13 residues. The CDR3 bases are TGTGCCAGCAGAAGGACTAGCGGTCATACGCAGTATTTT. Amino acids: CASRRTSGHTQYF.

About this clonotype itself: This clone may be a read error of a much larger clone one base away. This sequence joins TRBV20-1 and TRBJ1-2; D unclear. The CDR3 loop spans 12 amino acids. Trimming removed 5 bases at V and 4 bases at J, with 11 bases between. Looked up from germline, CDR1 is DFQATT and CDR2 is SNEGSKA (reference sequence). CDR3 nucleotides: TGCAGTGCTCCAGTCAGCACCTATGGCTACACCTTC. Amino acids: CSAPVSTYGYTF.

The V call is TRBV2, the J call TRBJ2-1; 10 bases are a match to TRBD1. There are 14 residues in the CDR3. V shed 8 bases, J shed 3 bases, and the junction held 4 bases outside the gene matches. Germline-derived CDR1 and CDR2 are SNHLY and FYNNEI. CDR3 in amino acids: CASGRDRGYNEQFF. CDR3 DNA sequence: TGTGCCAGCGGGAGGGACAGGGGCTACAATGAGCAGTTCTTC.

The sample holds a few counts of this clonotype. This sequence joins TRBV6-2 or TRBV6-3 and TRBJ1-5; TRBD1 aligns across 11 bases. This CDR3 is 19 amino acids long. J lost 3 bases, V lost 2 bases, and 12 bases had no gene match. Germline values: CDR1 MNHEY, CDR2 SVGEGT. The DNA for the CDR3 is TGTGCCAGCAGTTACGGGGACAGGGGGACCCCCGTGGTCAATCAGCCCCAGCATTTT. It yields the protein CASSYGDRGTPVVNQPQHF.

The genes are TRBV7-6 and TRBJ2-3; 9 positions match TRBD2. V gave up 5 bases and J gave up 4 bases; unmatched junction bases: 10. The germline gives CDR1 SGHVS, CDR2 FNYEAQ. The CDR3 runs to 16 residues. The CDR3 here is CASSPVAGVDADTQYF. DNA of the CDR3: TGTGCCAGCAGCCCTGTAGCGGGAGTGGATGCAGATACGCAGTATTTT.

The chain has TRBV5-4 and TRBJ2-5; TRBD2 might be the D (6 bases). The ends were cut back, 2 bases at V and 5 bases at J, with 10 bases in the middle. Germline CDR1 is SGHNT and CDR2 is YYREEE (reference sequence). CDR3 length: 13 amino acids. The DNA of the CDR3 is TGTGCCAGCAGCTTCGGGGGAGACGAGACCCAGTACTTC. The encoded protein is CASSFGGDETQYF.

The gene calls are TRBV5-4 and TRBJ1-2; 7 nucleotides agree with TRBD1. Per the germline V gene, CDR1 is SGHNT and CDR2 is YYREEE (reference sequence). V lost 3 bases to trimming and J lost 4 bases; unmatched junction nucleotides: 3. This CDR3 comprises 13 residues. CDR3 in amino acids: CASSSTGAYGYTF. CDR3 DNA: TGTGCCAGCAGCTCTACAGGGGCCTATGGCTACACCTTC.

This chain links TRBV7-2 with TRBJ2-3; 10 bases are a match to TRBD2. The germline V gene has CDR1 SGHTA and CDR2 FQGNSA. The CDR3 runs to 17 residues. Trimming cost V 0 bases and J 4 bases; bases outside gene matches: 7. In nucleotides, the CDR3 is TGTGCCAGCAGCTTAGCCCCTAGCGGGGGTGGGGCAGATACGCAGTATTTT. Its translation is CASSLAPSGGGADTQYF.

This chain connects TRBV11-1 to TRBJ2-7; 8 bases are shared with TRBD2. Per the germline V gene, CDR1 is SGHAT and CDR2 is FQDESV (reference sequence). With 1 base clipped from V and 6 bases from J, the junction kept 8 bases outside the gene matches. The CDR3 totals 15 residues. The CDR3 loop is CASSLVGSGNVEQYF. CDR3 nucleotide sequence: TGTGCCAGCAGCTTAGTCGGTAGCGGGAACGTCGAGCAGTACTTC.

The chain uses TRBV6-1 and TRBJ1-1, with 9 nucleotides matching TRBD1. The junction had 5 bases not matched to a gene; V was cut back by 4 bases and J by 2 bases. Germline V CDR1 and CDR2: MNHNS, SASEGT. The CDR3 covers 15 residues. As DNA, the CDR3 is TGTGCCAGCAGTGCTAGACAGGGGGGTAACACTGAAGCTTTCTTT. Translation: CASSARQGGNTEAFF.

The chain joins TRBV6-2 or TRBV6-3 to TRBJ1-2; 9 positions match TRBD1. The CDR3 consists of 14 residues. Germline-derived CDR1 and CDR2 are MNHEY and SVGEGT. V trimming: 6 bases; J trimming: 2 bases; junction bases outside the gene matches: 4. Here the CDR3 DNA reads TGTGCCAGCAGCAAGGGACAGGGAAACTATGGCTACACCTTC. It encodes CASSKGQGNYGYTF.

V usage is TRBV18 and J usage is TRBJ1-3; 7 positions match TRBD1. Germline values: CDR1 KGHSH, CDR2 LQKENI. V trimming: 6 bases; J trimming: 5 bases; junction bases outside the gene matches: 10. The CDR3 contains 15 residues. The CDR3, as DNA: TGTGCCAGCTCGCTTACCCAGGGGGACAGAAACACCATATATTTT. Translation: CASSLTQGDRNTIYF.